The TCR beta chain described here comes from a study of cytomegalovirus exposure and HLA in healthy donors. Study-level information: The roughly 700 first-cohort repertoires shared a platform with the 130 or so validation repertoires, as reported in a later analysis. The study, taken as a whole, reports: Usually a TCR sequence was rare, but some public TCRs were found in many donors. Reportedly, diagnosis of cytomegalovirus status by the classifier showed high specificity and sensitivity. Cytomegalovirus association was listed for approximately 150 TCR beta chains.

Repertoires were generated with immunoSEQ multiplex PCR, while TCRdb's copy carries only in-frame clones and drops some. The sample records approximately 220,000 clones, 85% to 95% being singletons. Regarding this clone: Its specificity is not known.

This CDR3 comprises 16 residues. The germline gives CDR1 SGHNT, CDR2 YYREEE (reference sequence). J gave up 6 bases and V 4 bases, and 5 bases lay outside the gene matches. The sample comprised PBMCs. The TCR sequence derives from a woman aged 18-29 years in good health and CMV-seronegative. V gene TRBV5-4 combines with J gene TRBJ2-2; 14 nucleotides match TRBD2. The CDR3: CASSRGLAGDAGELFF. The CDR3 DNA reads TGTGCCAGCAGCAGGGGACTAGCGGGAGATGCCGGGGAGCTGTTTTTT.